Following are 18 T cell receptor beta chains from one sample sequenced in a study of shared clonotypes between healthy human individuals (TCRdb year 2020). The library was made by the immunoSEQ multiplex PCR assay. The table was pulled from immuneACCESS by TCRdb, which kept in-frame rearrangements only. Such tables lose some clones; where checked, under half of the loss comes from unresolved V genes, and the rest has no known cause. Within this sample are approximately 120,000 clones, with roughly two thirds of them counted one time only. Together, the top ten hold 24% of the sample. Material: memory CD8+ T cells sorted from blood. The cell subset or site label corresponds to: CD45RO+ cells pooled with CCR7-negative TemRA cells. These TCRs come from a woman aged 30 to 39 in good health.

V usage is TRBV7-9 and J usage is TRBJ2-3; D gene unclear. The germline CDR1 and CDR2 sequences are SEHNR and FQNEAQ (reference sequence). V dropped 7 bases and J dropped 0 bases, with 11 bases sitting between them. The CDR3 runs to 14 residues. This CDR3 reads CASIGAASTDTQYF. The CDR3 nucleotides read TGTGCCAGCATCGGTGCCGCTAGCACAGATACGCAGTATTTT.

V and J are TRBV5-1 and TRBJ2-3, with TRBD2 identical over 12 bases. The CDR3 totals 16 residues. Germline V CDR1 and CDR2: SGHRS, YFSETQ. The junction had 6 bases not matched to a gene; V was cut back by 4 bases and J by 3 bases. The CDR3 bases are TGCGCCAGCAGCCAACGACTAGCGGGAGAGACAGATACGCAGTATTTT. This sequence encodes CASSQRLAGETDTQYF.

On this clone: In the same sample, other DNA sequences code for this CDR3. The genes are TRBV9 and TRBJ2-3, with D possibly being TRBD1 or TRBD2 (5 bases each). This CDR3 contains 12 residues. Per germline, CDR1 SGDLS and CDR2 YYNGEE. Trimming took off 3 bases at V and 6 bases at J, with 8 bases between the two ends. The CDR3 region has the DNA TGTGCCAGCAGCGGCGAGGGGGATACGCAGTATTTT. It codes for CASSGEGDTQYF.

The CDR3 DNA sequence: TGCGCCAGCAGTGAATTGGGCGTCGCTGAAGCTTTCTTT. This codes for CASSELGVAEAFF. The rearrangement joins TRBV10-2 to TRBJ1-1; D ambiguous. The CDR3 covers 13 residues. Trimming pared 3 bases from V and 6 bases from J, leaving 11 bases between. Germline V gives CDR1 WSHSY, CDR2 SAAADI.

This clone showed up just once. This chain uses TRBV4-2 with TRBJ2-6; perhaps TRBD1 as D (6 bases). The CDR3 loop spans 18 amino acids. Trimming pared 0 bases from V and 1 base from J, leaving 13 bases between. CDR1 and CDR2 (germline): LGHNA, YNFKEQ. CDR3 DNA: TGTGCCAGCAGCCAAGATCAGGGGAAACTTTCTGGGGCCAACGTCCTGACTTTC. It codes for CASSQDQGKLSGANVLTF.

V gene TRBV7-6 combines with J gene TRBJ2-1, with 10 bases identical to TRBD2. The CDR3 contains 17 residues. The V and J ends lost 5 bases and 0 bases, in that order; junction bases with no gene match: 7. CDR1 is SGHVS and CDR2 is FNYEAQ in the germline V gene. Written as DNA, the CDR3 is TGTGCCAGCAGCGCCGGACTAGCGGCAAGCTCCTACAATGAGCAGTTCTTC. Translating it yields CASSAGLAASSYNEQFF.

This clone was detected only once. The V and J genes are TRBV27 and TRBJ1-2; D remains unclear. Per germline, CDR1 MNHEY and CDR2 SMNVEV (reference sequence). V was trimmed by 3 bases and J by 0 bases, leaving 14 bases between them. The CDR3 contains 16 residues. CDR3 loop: CASSFRQDKANYGYTF. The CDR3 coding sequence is TGTGCCAGCAGTTTCCGTCAGGATAAAGCTAACTATGGCTACACCTTC.

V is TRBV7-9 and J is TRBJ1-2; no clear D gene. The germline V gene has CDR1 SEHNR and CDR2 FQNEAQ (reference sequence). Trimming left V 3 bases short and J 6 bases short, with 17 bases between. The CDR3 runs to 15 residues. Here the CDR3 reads CASSFFRHLVNGYTF. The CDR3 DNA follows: TGTGCCAGCAGCTTTTTCCGGCACCTGGTGAATGGCTACACCTTC.

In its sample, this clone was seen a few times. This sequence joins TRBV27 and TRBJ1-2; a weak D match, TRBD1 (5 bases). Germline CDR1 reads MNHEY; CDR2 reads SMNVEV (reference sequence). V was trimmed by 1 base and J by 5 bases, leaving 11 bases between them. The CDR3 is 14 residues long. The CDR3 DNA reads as TGTGCCAGCAGTTTATACGGGGGGGTGTATGGCTACACCTTC. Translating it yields CASSLYGGVYGYTF.

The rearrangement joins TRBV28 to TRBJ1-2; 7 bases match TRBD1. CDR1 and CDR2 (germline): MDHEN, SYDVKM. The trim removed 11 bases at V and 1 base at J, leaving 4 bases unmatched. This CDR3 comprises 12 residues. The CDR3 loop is CASRDSNYGYTF. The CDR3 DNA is TGTGCCTCCAGGGACAGTAACTATGGCTACACCTTC.

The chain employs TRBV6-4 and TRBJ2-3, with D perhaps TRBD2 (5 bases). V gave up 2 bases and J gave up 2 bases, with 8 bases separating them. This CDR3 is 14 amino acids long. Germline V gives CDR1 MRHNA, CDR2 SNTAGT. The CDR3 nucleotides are TGTGCCAGCAGTGACAGCCGGGACACAGATACGCAGTATTTT. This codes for CASSDSRDTDTQYF.

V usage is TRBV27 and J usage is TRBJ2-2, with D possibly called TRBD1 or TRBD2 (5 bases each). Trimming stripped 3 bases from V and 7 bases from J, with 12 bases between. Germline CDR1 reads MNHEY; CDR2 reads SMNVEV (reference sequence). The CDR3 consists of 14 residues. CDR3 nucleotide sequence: TGTGCCAGCAGTTTCTTTCGGGGCATCGGGGAGCTGTTTTTT. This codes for CASSFFRGIGELFF.

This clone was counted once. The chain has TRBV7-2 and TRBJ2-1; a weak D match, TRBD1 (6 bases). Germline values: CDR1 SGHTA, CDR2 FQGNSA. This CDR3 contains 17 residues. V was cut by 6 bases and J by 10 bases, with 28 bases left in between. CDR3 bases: TGTGCCAGCAGGGTAGGGGGAGCTAGCCCTCCCTCTGAGGAGCAGTTCTTC. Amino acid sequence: CASRVGGASPPSEEQFF. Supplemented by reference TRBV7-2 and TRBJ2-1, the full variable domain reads GAGVSQSPSNKVTEKGKDVELRCDPISGHTALYWYRQSLGQGLEFLIYFQGNSAPDKSGLPSDRFSAERTGGSVSTLTIQRTQQEDSAVYLCASRVGGASPPSEEQFFGPGTRLTVL.

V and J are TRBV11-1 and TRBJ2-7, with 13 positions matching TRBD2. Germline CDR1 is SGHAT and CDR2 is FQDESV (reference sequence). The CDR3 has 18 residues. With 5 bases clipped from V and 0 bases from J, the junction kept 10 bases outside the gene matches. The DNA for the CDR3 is TGTGCCAGCAGCGGAATGACTAGCGGGAGGCATAGCTCCTACGAGCAGTACTTC. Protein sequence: CASSGMTSGRHSSYEQYF.

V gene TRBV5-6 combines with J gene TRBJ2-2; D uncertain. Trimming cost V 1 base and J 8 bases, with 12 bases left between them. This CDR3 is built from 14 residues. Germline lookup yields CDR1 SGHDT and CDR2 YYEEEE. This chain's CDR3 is CASSLRLAGGELFF. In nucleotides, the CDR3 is TGTGCCAGCAGCTTGAGATTAGCAGGTGGGGAGCTGTTTTTT. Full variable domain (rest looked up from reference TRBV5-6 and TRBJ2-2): DAGVTQSPTHLIKTRGQQVTLRCSPKSGHDTVSWYQQALGQGPQFIFQYYEEEERQRGNFPDRFSGHQFPNYSSELNVNALLLGDSALYLCASSLRLAGGELFFGEGSRLTVL.

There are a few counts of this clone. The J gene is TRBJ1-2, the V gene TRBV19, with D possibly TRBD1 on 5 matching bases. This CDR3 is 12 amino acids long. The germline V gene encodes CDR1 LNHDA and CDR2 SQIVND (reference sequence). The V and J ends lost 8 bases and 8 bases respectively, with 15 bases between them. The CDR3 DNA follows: TGTGCCAGTCGGGGGGACGCCTGGGGCTACACCTTC. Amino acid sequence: CASRGDAWGYTF.

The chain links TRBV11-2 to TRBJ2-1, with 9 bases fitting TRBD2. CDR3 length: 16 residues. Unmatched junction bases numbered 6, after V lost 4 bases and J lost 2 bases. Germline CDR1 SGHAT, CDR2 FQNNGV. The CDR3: CASSSYLAGTYNEQFF. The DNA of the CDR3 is TGTGCCAGCAGCTCTTACCTAGCGGGAACCTACAATGAGCAGTTCTTC. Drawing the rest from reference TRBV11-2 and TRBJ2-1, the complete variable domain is EAGVAQSPRYKIIEKRQSVAFWCNPISGHATLYWYQQILGQGPKLLIQFQNNGVVDDSQLPKDRFSAERLKGVDSTLKIQPAKLEDSAVYLCASSSYLAGTYNEQFFGPGTRLTVL.

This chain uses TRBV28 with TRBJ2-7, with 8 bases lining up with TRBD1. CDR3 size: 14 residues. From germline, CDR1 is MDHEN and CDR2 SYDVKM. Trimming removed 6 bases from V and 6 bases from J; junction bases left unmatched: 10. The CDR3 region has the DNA TGTGCCAGCAGCGATCCGGACAGGGATGGCGAGCAGTACTTC. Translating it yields CASSDPDRDGEQYF.